This T cell receptor beta chain was recovered during a study of blood T cell repertoires in COVID-19. Study background: Acute-phase and convalescent COVID-19 samples originated in the United States, Italy and Spain. Sample material is recorded as cDNA or gDNA derived from T cells, B-cell-depleted T cells, or PBMCs.

Original handling: From reference gene primer amplification, estimates of nucleated cell counts were derived. Libraries were prepared by immunoSEQ multiplex PCR; TCRdb keeps only in-frame clonotypes and omits some of them. V and J calls and clone size are given by that table; D and trimming were obtained from the DNA. The sample records under 300,000 clones, approximately 80% being singletons. CDR1 LNHDA and CDR2 SQIVND come from the germline V gene (reference sequence). Deletions cut 1 base from V and 3 bases from J, with 10 bases between. The CDR3 loop spans 15 amino acids. This clone was detected once.

This chain joins TRBV19 and TRBJ2-1, with D maybe TRBD1 (5 bases). Specimen: peripheral blood. The receptor comes from a woman between 18 and 30 years old with acute or convalescent COVID-19. CDR3 protein: CASSIGQGFYNEQFF. In DNA, the CDR3 is TGTGCCAGTAGTATAGGGCAGGGATTCTACAATGAGCAGTTCTTC. Full variable domain (rest looked up from reference TRBV19 and TRBJ2-1): DGGITQSPKYLFRKEGQNVTLSCEQNLNHDAMYWYRQDPGQGLRLIYYSQIVNDFQKGDIAEGYSVSREKKESFPLTVTSAQKNPTAFYLCASSIGQGFYNEQFFGPGTRLTVL.